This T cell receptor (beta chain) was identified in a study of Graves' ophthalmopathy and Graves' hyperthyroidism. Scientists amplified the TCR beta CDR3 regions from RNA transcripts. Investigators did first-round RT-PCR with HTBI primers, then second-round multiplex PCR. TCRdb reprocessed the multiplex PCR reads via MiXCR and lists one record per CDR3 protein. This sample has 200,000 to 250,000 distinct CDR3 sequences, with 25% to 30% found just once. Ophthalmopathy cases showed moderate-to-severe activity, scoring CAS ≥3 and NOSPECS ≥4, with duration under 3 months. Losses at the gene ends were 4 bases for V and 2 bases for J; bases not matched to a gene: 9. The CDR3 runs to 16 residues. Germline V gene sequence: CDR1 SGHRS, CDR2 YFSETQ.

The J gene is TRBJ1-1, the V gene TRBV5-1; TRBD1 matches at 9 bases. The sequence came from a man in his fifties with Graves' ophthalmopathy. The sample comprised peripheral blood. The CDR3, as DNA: TGCGCCAGCAGCGGTGGACAGGGGAGGATAAACACTGAAGCTTTCTTT. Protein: CASSGGQGRINTEAFF. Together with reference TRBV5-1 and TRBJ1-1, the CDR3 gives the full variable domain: KAGVTQTPRYLIKTRGQQVTLSCSPISGHRSVSWYQQTPGQGLQFLFEYFSETQRNKGNFPGRFSGRQFSNSRSEMNVSTLELGDSALYLCASSGGQGRINTEAFFGQGTRLTVV.